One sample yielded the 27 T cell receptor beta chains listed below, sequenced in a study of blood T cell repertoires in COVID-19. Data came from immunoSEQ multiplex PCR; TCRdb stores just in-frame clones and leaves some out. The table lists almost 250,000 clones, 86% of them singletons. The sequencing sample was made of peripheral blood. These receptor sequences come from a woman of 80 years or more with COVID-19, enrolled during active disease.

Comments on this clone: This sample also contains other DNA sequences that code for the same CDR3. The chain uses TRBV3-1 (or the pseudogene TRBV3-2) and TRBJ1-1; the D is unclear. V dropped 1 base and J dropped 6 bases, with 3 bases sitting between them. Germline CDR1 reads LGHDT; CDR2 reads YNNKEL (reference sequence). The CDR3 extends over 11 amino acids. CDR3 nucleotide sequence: TGTGCCAGCAGCCAAGCAGCTGAAGCTTTCTTT. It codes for CASSQAAEAFF.

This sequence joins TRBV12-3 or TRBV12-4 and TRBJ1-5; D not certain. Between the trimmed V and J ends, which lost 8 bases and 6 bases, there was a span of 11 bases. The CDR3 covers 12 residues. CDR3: CASRAGGQPQHF. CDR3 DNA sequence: TGTGCCAGCCGAGCCGGCGGTCAGCCCCAGCATTTT.

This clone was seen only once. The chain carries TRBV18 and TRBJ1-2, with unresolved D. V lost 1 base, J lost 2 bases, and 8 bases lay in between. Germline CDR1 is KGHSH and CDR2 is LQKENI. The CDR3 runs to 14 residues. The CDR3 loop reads CASSPRSENYGYTF. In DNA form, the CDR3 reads TGTGCCAGCTCACCACGGTCCGAGAACTATGGCTACACCTTC.

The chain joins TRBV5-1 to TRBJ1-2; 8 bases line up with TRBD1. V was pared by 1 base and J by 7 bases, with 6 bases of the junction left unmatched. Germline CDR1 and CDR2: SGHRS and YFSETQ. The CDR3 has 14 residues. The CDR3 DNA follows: TGCGCCAGCAGCTTGAGGGCAGGGGGCGTTGGCTACACCTTC. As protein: CASSLRAGGVGYTF. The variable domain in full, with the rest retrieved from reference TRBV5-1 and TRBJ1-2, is KAGVTQTPRYLIKTRGQQVTLSCSPISGHRSVSWYQQTPGQGLQFLFEYFSETQRNKGNFPGRFSGRQFSNSRSEMNVSTLELGDSALYLCASSLRAGGVGYTFGSGTRLTVV.

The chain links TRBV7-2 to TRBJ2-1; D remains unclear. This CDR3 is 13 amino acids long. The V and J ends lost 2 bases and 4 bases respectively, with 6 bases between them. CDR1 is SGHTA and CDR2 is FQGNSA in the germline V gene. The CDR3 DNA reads TGTGCCAGCAGCTTAATTCTTTACAATGAGCAGTTCTTC. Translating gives CASSLILYNEQFF.

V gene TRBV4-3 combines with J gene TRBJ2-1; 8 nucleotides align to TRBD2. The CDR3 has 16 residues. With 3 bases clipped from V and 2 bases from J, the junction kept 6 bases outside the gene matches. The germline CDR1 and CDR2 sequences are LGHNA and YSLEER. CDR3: CASSHLSGGAYNEQFF. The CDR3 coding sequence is TGCGCCAGCAGCCACCTAAGCGGGGGTGCCTACAATGAGCAGTTCTTC.

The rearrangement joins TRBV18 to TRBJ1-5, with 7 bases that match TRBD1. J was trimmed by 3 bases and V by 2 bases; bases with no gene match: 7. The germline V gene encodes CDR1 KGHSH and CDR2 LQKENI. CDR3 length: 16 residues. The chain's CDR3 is CASSPFAGGNNQPQHF. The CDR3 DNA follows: TGTGCCAGCTCACCATTTGCAGGGGGGAACAATCAGCCCCAGCATTTT.

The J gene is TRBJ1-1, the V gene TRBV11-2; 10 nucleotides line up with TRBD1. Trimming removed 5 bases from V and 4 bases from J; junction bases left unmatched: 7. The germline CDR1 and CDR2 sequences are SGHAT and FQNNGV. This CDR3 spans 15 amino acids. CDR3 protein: CASSQNRDRGTEAFF. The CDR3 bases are TGTGCCAGCAGCCAAAACCGGGACAGGGGCACTGAAGCTTTCTTT.

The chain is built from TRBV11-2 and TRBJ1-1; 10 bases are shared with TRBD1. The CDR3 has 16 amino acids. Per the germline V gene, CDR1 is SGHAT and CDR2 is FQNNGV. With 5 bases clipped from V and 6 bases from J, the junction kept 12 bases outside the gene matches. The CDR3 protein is CASSPRDRGRTSEAFF. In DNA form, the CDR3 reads TGTGCCAGCAGCCCAAGAGACAGGGGGCGGACCTCTGAAGCTTTCTTT.

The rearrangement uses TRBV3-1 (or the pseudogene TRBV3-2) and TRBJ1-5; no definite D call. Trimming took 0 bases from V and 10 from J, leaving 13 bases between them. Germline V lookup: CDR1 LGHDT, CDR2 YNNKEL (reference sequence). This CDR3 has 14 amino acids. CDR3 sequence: CASSQDGPPGPQHF. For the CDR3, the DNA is TGTGCCAGCAGCCAAGACGGGCCCCCGGGACCCCAGCATTTT.

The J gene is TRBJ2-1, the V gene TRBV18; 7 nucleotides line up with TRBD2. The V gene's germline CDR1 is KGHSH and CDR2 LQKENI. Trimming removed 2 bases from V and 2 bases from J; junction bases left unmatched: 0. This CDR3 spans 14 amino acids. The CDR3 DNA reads TGTGCCAGCTCACCAGCGGGGGCCTACAATGAGCAGTTCTTC. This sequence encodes CASSPAGAYNEQFF.

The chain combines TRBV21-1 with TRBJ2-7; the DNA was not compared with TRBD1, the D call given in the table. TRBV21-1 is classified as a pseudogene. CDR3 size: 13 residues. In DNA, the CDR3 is TGTGCCAGCAGCAAGGGGGACAACTACGAGCAGTACTTC. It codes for CASSKGDNYEQYF.

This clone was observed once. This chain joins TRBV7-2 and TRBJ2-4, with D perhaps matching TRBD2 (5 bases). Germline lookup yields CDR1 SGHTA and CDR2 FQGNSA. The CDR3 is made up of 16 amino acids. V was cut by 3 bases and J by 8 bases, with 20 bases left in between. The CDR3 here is CASSFSVGGYGDIQYF. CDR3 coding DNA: TGTGCCAGCAGCTTTTCCGTAGGTGGTTACGGGGACATTCAGTACTTC. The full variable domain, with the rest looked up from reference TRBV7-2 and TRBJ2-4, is GAGVSQSPSNKVTEKGKDVELRCDPISGHTALYWYRQSLGQGLEFLIYFQGNSAPDKSGLPSDRFSAERTGGSVSTLTIQRTQQEDSAVYLCASSFSVGGYGDIQYFGAGTRLSVL.

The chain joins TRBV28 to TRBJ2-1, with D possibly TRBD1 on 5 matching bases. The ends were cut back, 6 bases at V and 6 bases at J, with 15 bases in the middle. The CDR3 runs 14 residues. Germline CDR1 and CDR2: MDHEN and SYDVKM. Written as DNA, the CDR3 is TGTGCCAGCAGCCCGGACAACCTCTCCAATGAGCAGTTCTTC. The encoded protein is CASSPDNLSNEQFF.

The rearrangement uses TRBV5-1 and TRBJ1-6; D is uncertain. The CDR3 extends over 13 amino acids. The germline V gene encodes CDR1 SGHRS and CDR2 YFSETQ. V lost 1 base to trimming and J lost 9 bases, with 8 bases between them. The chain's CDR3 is CASSLQDSSPLHF. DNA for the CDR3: TGCGCCAGCAGCTTGCAGGATTCTTCACCCCTCCACTTT.

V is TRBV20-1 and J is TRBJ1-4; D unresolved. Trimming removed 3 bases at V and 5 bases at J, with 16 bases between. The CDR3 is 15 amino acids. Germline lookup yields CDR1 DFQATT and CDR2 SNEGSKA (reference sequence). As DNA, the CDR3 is TGCAGTGCTAGTCAATCAACAGCCCACAATGAAAAACTGTTTTTT. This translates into CSASQSTAHNEKLFF.

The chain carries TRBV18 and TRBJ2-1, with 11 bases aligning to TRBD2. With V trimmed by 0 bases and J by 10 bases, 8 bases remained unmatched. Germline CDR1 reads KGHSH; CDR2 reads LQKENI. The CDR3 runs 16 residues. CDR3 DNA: TGTGCCAGCTCACCACCGGCGGCTAGCGGGGGGTCCGAGCAGTTCTTC. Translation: CASSPPAASGGSEQFF.

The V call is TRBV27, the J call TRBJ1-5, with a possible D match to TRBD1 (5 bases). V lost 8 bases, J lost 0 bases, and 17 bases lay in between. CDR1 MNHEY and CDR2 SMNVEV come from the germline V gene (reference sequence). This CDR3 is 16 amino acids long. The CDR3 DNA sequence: TGTGCCAGCGGGGGGGGTGGGGGTTATAGCAATCAGCCCCAGCATTTT. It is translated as CASGGGGGYSNQPQHF.

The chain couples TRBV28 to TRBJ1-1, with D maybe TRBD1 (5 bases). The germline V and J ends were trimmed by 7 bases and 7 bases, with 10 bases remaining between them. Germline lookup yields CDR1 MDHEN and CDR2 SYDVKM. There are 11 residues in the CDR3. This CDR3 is CASILGVEAFF. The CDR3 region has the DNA TGTGCCAGCATCCTAGGGGTTGAAGCTTTCTTT.

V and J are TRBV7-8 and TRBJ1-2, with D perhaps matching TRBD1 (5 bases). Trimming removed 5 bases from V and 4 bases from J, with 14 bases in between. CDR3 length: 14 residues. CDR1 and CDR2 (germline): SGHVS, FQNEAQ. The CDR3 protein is CASSTHGGGYGYTF. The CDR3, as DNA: TGTGCCAGCAGCACCCATGGGGGGGGCTATGGCTACACCTTC.

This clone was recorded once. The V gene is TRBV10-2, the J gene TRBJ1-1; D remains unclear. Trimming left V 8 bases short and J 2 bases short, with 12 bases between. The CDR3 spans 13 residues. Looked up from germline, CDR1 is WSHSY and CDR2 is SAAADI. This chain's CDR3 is CASGAGINTEAFF. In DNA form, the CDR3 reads TGCGCCAGCGGAGCCGGGATTAACACTGAAGCTTTCTTT.

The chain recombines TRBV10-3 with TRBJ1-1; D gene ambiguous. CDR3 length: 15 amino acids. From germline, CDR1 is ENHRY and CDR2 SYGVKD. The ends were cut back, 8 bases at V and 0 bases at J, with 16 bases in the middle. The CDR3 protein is CAIPCMGRLNTEAFF. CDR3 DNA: TGTGCCATCCCTTGTATGGGCCGGCTGAACACTGAAGCTTTCTTT.

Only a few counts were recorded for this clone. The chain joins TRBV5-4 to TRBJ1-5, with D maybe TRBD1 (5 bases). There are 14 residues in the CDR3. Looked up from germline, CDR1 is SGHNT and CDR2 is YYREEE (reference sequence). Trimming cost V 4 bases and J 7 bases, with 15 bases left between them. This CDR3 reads CASSTWGIGQPQHF. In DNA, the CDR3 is TGTGCCAGCAGCACCTGGGGCATTGGGCAGCCCCAGCATTTT.

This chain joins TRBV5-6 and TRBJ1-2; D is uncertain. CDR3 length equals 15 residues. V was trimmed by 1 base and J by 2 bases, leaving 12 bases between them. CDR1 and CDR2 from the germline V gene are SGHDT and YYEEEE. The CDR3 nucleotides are TGTGCCAGCAGCTTGAATGGCGGTGGGAACTATGGCTACACCTTC. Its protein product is CASSLNGGGNYGYTF.

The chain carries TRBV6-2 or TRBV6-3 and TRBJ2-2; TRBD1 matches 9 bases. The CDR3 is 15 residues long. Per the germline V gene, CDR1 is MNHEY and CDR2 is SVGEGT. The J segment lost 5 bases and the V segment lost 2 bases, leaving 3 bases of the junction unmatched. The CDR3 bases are TGTGCCAGCAGTTACGGGGGACAGGGTACCGGGGAGCTGTTTTTT. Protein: CASSYGGQGTGELFF.

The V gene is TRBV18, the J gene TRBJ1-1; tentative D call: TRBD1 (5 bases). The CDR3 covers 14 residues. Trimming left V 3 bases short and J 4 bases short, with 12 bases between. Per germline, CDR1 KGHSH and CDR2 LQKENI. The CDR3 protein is CASSPGRTITEAFF. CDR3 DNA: TGTGCCAGCTCACCCGGACGGACAATCACTGAAGCTTTCTTT.

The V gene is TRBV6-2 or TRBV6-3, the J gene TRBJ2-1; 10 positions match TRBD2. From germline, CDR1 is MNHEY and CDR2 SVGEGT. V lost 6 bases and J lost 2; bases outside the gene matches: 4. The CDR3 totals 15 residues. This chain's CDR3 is CASSFSGGAYNEQFF. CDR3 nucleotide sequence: TGTGCCAGCAGCTTCAGCGGGGGGGCCTACAATGAGCAGTTCTTC.